This T cell receptor (beta chain) originates from a study of blood T cells in healthy people across ages. Study-level points and caveats: Age showed a roughly linear inverse relationship with TCR beta diversity per million T cells.

Aged roughly 6 to 100, donors were systemically healthy Caucasians from Russia. Every sample gave at least 5 micrograms of total RNA when it was extracted. To note about this clonotype: Its cognate antigen is unknown.

V was pared by 4 bases and J by 1 base, with 3 bases of the junction left unmatched. The CDR3 is 13 amino acids. CDR1 DFQATT and CDR2 SNEGSKA come from the germline V gene (reference sequence). A second PCR, run for about 6 to 11 cycles, used a sample-barcoded 5' primer plus a J-beta primer mix. One entry per CDR3 protein results from TCRdb running MiXCR on the 5' RACE reads. The sample records 730,000 or so distinct CDR3 sequences, 40% to 45% being singletons. This clonotype was obtained from a woman aged 60-70 years in good health. Sequencing was performed on blood. V is TRBV20-1 and J is TRBJ1-1, with 7 bases fitting TRBD1. DNA for the CDR3: TGCAGTGCTATCAACAGGGGGAACACTGAAGCTTTCTTT. It translates to CSAINRGNTEAFF.